The rows below give T cell receptor beta chains drawn from one sample of a study of T cells in Graves' hyperthyroidism and ophthalmopathy. TCRdb used MiXCR to reprocess the multiplex PCR reads, holding one entry per CDR3 protein. The profile covers roughly 380,000 distinct CDR3 sequences, with roughly 13% appearing a single time and less than 25% taken by the ten largest. What was sequenced was blood. These receptors were taken from a man younger than 40 with Graves' hyperthyroidism that later progressed to Graves' ophthalmopathy. CDR3s include the opening cysteine and the closing phenylalanine or tryptophan. Each record gives: clone size, V gene, D gene, J gene, CDR3 protein, CDR3 DNA. A D gene is named only where the DNA matches it firmly. Only part of the rows carry a size: once, few, many, or a class if the clone is expanded.

many,TRBV20-1,NA,TRBJ2-7,CSAEPGLASYEQYF,TGCAGTGCGGAACCGGGACTGGCCTCCTACGAGCAGTACTTC
NA,TRBV25-1,NA,TRBJ1-4,CASSEQMGMITNEKLFF,TGTGCCAGCAGTGAACAAATGGGGATGATAACTAATGAAAAACTGTTTTTT
NA,TRBV28,NA,TRBJ1-2,CASSLQGGGYTF,TGTGCCAGCAGTTTACAGGGCGGTGGCTACACCTTC
many,TRBV5-1,TRBD1,TRBJ1-1,CASSPPGQGNTEAFF,TGCGCCAGCAGCCCTCCGGGACAGGGGAACACTGAAGCTTTCTTT
many,TRBV6-1,TRBD1,TRBJ2-5,CASSTRTGGIETQYF,TGTGCCAGCAGTACCAGGACAGGGGGCATAGAGACCCAGTACTTC
once,TRBV9,NA,TRBJ2-1,CASSEGTTSLDEQFF,TGTGCCAGCAGCGAGGGGACGACGTCCCTCGATGAGCAGTTCTTC
many,TRBV12-3/TRBV12-4,NA,TRBJ2-3,CASTPRVTHTDTQYF,TGTGCCAGCACACCCAGAGTAACACACACAGATACGCAGTATTTT
many,TRBV11-2,NA,TRBJ2-3,CASSLWTGLAADTQYF,TGTGCCAGCAGCCTTTGGACGGGACTGGCGGCAGATACGCAGTATTTT
NA,TRBV5-6,TRBD1,TRBJ2-1,CASSPRTGGTYNEQFF,TGTGCCAGCAGTCCGAGGACAGGGGGCACCTACAATGAGCAGTTCTTC
few,TRBV29-1,TRBD1,TRBJ2-7,CSVPYPGQGREQYF,TGCAGCGTTCCCTATCCGGGACAGGGTAGGGAGCAGTACTTC
NA,TRBV3-1,NA,TRBJ2-7,CASSQRPASSYEQYF,TGTGCCAGCAGCCAAAGGCCCGCTAGCTCCTACGAGCAGTACTTC
many,TRBV20-1,TRBD2,TRBJ2-3,CSASQAGGDTQYF,TGCAGTGCCAGCCAAGCGGGGGGAGATACGCAGTATTTT
many,TRBV11-1,NA,TRBJ1-2,CASSLGGSSAYGYTF,TGTGCCAGCAGCTTAGGCGGCAGTTCGGCCTATGGCTACACCTTC
NA,TRBV10-3,NA,TRBJ2-6,CAISDNPVGSGANVLTF,TGTGCCATCAGTGACAATCCCGTGGGCTCTGGGGCCAACGTCCTGACTTTC
NA,TRBV28,NA,TRBJ2-7,CASSSLGAGNYEQYF,TGTGCCAGCAGTTCCTTGGGGGCGGGGAACTACGAGCAGTACTTC
NA,TRBV7-9,NA,TRBJ2-1,CASSPRAGPNEQFF,TGTGCCAGCAGCCCAAGGGCCGGGCCTAATGAGCAGTTCTTC
NA,TRBV19,NA,TRBJ1-6,CASTAGISPLHF,TGTGCCAGTACCGCAGGGATTTCACCCCTCCACTTT
many,TRBV2,TRBD2,TRBJ2-7,CASSELRESYEQYF,TGTGCCAGCAGTGAGTTGCGGGAGAGCTACGAGCAGTACTTC
many,TRBV5-1,TRBD1,TRBJ1-1,CASSYRQGPNTEAFF,TGCGCCAGCAGCTACCGACAGGGGCCGAACACTGAAGCTTTCTTT
many,TRBV3-1,NA,TRBJ1-5,CASSRALNQPQHF,TGTGCCAGCAGCCGGGCTCTCAATCAGCCCCAGCATTTT
many,TRBV6-1,NA,TRBJ1-4,CASSEAGRNEKLFF,TGTGCCAGCAGTGAAGCCGGGAGGAATGAAAAACTGTTTTTT
many,TRBV3-1,NA,TRBJ2-1,CASSQASTGWYNEQFF,TGTGCCAGCAGCCAAGCAAGTACAGGGTGGTACAATGAGCAGTTCTTC
many,TRBV28,TRBD1,TRBJ2-5,CAMRDREEETQYF,TGTGCCATGCGGGACAGGGAAGAAGAGACCCAGTACTTC
NA,TRBV25-1,NA,TRBJ1-1,CASRGGEAEAFF,TGTGCCAGCAGGGGGGGGGAGGCTGAAGCTTTCTTT
NA,TRBV5-1,TRBD2,TRBJ2-1,CASSISGTSGGAKQFF,TGCGCCAGCAGCATATCCGGGACTAGCGGGGGGGCCAAGCAGTTCTTC
NA,TRBV28,TRBD2,TRBJ2-5,CASSWGGGQETQYF,TGTGCCAGCAGTTGGGGGGGGGGGCAAGAGACCCAGTACTTC
many,TRBV11-2,NA,TRBJ1-1,CASSLVRQGTTEAFF,TGTGCCAGCAGCTTAGTAAGACAAGGGACCACTGAAGCTTTCTTT
NA,TRBV9,NA,TRBJ2-3,CASSVGTPDTQYF,TGTGCCAGCAGCGTAGGGACTCCAGATACGCAGTATTTT
many,TRBV5-1,NA,TRBJ1-1,CASSQNRGELNTEAFF,TGCGCCAGCAGCCAGAATCGTGGGGAACTGAACACTGAAGCTTTCTTT
NA,TRBV7-9,NA,TRBJ2-1,CASSRGQEANEQFF,TGTGCCAGCAGCCGCGGACAAGAAGCCAATGAGCAGTTCTTC
NA,TRBV28,NA,TRBJ1-1,CASSFGDPGLGTEAFF,TGTGCCAGCAGTTTCGGGGACCCGGGGCTGGGCACTGAAGCTTTCTTT
many,TRBV28,TRBD1,TRBJ1-4,CASRSTGGAEKLFF,TGTGCCAGCAGGTCAACAGGGGGCGCTGAAAAACTGTTTTTT
NA,TRBV28,NA,TRBJ2-7,CASSLDSPLEEQYF,TGTGCCAGCAGTTTAGACAGCCCGTTAGAAGAGCAGTACTTC
few,TRBV6-1,NA,TRBJ2-1,CASSLSASSYNEQFF,TGTGCCAGCAGCTTGAGCGCTAGCTCCTACAATGAGCAGTTCTTC
NA,TRBV7-9,TRBD1,TRBJ2-1,CASSQGQGRYNEQFF,TGTGCCAGCAGCCAGGGACAGGGGCGATACAATGAGCAGTTCTTC
many,TRBV20-1,NA,TRBJ1-5,CSARDVGLYSNQPQHF,TGCAGTGCTAGAGATGTGGGACTATATAGCAATCAGCCCCAGCATTTT
few,TRBV7-7,NA,TRBJ2-7,CASSLGMEGNYEQYF,TGTGCTAGCAGCTTAGGCATGGAGGGGAACTACGAGCAGTACTTC
few,TRBV5-1,TRBD1,TRBJ1-6,CASSPTGERSPLHF,TGCGCCAGCAGCCCGACAGGGGAGAGATCACCCCTCCACTTT
NA,TRBV28,NA,TRBJ1-6,CASSLDITWNSPLHF,TGTGCCAGCAGTTTAGACATCACATGGAATTCACCCCTCCACTTT
many,TRBV4-1,TRBD2,TRBJ2-5,CASSQDGRGSQETQYF,TGCGCCAGCAGCCAAGATGGGAGGGGAAGTCAAGAGACCCAGTACTTC